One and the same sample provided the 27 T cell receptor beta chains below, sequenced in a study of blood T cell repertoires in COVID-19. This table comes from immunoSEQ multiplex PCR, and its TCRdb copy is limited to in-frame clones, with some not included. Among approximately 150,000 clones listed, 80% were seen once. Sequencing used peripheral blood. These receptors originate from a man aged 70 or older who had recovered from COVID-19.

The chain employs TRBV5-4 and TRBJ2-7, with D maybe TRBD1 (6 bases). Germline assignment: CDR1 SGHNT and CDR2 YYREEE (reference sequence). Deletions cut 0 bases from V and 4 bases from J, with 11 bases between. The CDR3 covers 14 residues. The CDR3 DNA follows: TGTGCCAGCAGCTTGGCGGGACAAGAATACGAGCAGTACTTC. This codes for CASSLAGQEYEQYF.

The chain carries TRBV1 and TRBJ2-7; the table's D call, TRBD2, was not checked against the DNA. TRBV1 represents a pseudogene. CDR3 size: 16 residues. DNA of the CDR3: TGCACCAGCAGCCTGCTAGCGGGAGCTTTCTCCTACGAGCAGTACTTC. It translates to CTSSLLAGAFSYEQYF.

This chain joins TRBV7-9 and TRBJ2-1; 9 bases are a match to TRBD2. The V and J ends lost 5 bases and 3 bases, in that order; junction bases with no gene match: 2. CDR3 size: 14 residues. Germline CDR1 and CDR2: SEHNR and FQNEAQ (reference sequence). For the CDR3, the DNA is TGTGCCAGCAGCGCTAGCGGGATCTACAATGAGCAGTTCTTC. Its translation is CASSASGIYNEQFF.

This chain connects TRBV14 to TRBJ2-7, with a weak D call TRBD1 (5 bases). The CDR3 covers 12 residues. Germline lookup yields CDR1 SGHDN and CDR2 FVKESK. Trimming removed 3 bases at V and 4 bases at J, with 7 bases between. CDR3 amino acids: CASSQTEYEQYF. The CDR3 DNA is TGTGCCAGCAGCCAGACAGAGTACGAGCAGTACTTC. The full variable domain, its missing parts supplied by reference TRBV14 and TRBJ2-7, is EAGVTQFPSHSVIEKGQTVTLRCDPISGHDNLYWYRRVMGKEIKFLLHFVKESKQDESGMPNNRFLAERTGGTYSTLKVQPAELEDSGVYFCASSQTEYEQYFGPGTRLTVT.

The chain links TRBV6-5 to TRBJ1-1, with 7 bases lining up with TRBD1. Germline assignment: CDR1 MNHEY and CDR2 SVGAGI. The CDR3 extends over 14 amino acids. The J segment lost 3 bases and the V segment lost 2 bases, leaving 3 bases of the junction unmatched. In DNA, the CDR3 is TGTGCCAGCAGTTACAGGGGGCTGCACACTGAAGCTTTCTTT. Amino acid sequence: CASSYRGLHTEAFF.

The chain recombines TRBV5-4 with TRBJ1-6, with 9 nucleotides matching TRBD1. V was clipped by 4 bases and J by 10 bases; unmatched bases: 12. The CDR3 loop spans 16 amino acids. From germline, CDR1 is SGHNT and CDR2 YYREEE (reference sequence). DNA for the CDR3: TGTGCCAGCAGCCCACTGGGGACAGGGAGGAACTCACCCCTCCACTTT. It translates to CASSPLGTGRNSPLHF.

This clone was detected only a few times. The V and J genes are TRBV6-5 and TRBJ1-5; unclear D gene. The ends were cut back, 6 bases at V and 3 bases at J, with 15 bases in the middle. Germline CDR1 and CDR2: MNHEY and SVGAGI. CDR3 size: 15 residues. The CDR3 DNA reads TGTGCCAGCAGGTACGGACTGGACCTCAATCAGCCCCAGCATTTT. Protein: CASRYGLDLNQPQHF.

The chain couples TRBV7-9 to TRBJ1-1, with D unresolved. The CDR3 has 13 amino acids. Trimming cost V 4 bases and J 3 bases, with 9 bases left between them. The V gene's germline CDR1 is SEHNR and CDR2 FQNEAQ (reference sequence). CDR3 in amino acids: CASSSLGDTEAFF. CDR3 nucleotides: TGTGCCAGCAGCTCCCTCGGGGACACTGAAGCTTTCTTT.

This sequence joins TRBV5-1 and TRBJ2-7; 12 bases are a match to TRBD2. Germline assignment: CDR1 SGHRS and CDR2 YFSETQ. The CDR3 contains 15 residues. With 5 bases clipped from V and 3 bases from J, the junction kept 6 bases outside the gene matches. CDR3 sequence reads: CASRYWTSGDYEQYF. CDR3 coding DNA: TGCGCCAGCAGATATTGGACTAGCGGGGACTACGAGCAGTACTTC.

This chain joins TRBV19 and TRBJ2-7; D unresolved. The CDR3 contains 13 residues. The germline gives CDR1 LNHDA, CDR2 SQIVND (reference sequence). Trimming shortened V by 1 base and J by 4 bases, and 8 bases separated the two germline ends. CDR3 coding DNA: TGTGCCAGTAGTATAGGCCCAACTTACGAGCAGTACTTC. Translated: CASSIGPTYEQYF.

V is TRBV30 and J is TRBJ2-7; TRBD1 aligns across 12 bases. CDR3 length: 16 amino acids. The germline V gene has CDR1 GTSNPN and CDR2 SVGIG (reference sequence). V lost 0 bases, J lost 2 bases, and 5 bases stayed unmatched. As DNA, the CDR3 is TGTGCCTGGAGTGTACCCGGGACAGGGGGCGCCTACGAGCAGTACTTC. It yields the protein CAWSVPGTGGAYEQYF.

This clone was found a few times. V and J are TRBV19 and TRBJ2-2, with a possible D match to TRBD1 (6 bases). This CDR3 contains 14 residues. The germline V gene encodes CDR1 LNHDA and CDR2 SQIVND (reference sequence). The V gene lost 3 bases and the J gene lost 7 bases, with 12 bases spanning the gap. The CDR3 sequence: CASSMRGISGELFF. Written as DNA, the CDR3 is TGTGCCAGTAGTATGAGGGGGATCAGCGGGGAGCTGTTTTTT.

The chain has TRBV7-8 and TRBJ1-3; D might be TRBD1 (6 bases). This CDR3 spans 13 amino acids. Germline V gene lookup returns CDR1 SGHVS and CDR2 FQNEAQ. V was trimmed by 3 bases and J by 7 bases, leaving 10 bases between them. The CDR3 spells CASSFDRFNTIYF. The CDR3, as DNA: TGTGCCAGCAGCTTCGACAGGTTCAACACCATATATTTT.

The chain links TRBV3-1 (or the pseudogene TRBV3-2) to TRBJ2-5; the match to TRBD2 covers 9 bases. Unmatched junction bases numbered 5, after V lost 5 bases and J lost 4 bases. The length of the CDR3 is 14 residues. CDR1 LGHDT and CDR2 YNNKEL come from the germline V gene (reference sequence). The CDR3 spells CASSSSGRRETQYF. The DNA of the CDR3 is TGTGCCAGCAGCTCCAGCGGGAGGAGAGAGACCCAGTACTTC.

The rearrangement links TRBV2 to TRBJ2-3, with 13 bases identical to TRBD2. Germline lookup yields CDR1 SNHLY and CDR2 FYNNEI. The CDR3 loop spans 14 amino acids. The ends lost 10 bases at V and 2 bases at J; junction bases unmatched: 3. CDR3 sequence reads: CATGLAGITDTQYF. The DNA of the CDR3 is TGTGCCACGGGACTAGCGGGGATCACAGATACGCAGTATTTT.

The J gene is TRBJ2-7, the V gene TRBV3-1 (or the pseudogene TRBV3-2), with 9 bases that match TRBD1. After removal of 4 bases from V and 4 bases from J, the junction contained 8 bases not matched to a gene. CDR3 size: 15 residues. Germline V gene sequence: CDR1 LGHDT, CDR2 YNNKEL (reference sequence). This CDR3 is CASSREGDRAYEQYF. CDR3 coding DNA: TGTGCCAGCAGCCGGGAGGGGGACAGGGCTTACGAGCAGTACTTC.

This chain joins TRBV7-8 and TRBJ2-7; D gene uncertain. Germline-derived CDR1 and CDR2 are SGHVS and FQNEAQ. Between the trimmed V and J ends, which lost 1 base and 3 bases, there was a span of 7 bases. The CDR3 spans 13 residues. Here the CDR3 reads CASSLGTGYEQYF. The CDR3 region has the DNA TGTGCCAGCAGCTTAGGTACGGGCTACGAGCAGTACTTC.

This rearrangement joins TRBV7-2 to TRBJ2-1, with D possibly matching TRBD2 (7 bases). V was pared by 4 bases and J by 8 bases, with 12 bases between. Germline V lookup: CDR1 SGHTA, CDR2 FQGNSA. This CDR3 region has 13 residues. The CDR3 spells CASSSWGGDEQFF. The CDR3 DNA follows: TGTGCCAGCAGCTCCTGGGGGGGCGATGAGCAGTTCTTC.

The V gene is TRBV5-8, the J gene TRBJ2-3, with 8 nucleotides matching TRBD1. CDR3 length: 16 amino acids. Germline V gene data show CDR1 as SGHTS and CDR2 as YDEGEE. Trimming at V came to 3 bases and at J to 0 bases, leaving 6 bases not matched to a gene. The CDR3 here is CASSWSDRGSTDTQYF. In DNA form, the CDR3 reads TGTGCCAGCAGCTGGAGTGACAGGGGTAGCACAGATACGCAGTATTTT.

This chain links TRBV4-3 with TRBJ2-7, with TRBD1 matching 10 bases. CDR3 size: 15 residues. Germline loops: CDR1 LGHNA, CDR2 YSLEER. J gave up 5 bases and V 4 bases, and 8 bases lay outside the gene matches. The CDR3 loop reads CASSLGQGGGDEQYF. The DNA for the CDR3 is TGCGCCAGCAGCCTCGGACAGGGGGGGGGAGACGAGCAGTACTTC.

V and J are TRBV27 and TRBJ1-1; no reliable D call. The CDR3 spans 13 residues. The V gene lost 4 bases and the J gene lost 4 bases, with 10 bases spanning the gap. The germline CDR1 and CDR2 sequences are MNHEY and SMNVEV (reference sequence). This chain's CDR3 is CASSSRPGTEAFF. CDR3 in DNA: TGTGCCAGCAGTTCCCGACCGGGCACTGAAGCTTTCTTT.

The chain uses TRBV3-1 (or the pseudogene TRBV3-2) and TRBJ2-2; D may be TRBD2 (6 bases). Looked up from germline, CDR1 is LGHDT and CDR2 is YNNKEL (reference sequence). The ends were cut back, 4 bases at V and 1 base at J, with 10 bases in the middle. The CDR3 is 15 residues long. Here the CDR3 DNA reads TGTGCCAGCAGCCTCATTAGCGGGAACACCGGGGAGCTGTTTTTT. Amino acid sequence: CASSLISGNTGELFF.

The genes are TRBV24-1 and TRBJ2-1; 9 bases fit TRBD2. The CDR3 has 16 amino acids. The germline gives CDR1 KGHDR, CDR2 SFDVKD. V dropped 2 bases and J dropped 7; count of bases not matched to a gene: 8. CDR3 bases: TGTGCCACCAGTGATTCCAACCCGGGACTAGCAAATGAGCAGTTCTTC. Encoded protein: CATSDSNPGLANEQFF.

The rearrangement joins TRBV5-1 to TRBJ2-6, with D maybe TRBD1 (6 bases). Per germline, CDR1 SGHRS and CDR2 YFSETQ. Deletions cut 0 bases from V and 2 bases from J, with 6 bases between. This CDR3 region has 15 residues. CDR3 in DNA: TGCGCCAGCAGCTTGGGGGGGCCTGGGGCCAACGTCCTGACTTTC. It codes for CASSLGGPGANVLTF.

CDR3 loop: CASSSRGISSPLHF. CDR3 in DNA: TGTGCCAGCAGCTCCAGGGGAATTAGCTCACCCCTCCACTTT. V and J are TRBV5-4 and TRBJ1-6; a weak D match, TRBD1 (6 bases). The CDR3 contains 14 residues. With 3 bases removed from V and 10 bases from J, the gap between germline ends came to 14 bases. CDR1 SGHNT and CDR2 YYREEE come from the germline V gene (reference sequence).

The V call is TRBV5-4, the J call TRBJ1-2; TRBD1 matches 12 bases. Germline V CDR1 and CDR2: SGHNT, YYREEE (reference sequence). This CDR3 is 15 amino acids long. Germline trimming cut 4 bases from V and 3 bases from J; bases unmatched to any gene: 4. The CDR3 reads CASSRGQGADYGYTF. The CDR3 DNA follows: TGTGCCAGCAGCCGGGGACAGGGGGCAGACTATGGCTACACCTTC.

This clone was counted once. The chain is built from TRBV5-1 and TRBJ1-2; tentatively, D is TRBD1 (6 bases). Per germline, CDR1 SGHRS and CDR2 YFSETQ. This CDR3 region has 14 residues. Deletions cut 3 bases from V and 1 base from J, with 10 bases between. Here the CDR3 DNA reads TGCGCCAGCAGCTCCGGGACATTTAACTATGGCTACACCTTC. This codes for CASSSGTFNYGYTF.